Shown below are 9 T cell receptor beta chains from a single sample sequenced in a study of blood T cell repertoires in COVID-19 (TCRdb year 2020). The library came from the immunoSEQ multiplex PCR assay. What TCRdb holds here is the immuneACCESS table cut down to in-frame rearrangements. Part of the clones is not present; checked against another copy, under half of the missing clones reflect an unresolved V gene, and the others are unexplained. The sample contains 250,000 to 300,000 clones, roughly 91% of them found a single time. Approximately 2% of the sample is in the top ten clones. The sequenced material came from PBMCs or T cells enriched from blood (not recorded which). These receptors originate from a woman in her fifties or sixties in a cohort exposed to, infected with or recovered from COVID-19 (not recorded which).

The genes are TRBV28 and TRBJ2-5; 11 bases are a match to TRBD1. Germline loops: CDR1 MDHEN, CDR2 SYDVKM. V was pared by 5 bases and J by 4 bases, with 3 bases of the junction left unmatched. CDR3 length: 14 amino acids. As DNA, the CDR3 is TGTGCCAGCAGTATAGGGACAGGGGGAGAGACCCAGTACTTC. Translating it yields CASSIGTGGETQYF.

The chain recombines TRBV27 with TRBJ1-2; the D is unclear. The V and J ends lost 5 bases and 0 bases respectively, with 10 bases between them. Looked up from germline, CDR1 is MNHEY and CDR2 is SMNVEV (reference sequence). The CDR3 has 14 amino acids. CDR3 loop: CASSGDRTNYGYTF. The CDR3 nucleotides are TGTGCCAGCAGTGGAGATAGGACTAACTATGGCTACACCTTC.

This rearrangement joins TRBV7-3 to TRBJ2-7, with TRBD2 matching over 11 bases. V dropped 5 bases and J dropped 12; count of bases not matched to a gene: 12. Germline-derived CDR1 and CDR2 are SGHTA and FQGTGA. This CDR3 spans 14 amino acids. In DNA form, the CDR3 reads TGTGCCAGCAGCCCCGGGACTAGCGGTTCCTCCTTGTACTTC. Translation gives CASSPGTSGSSLYF.

The DNA for the CDR3 is TGTGCCAGCAGCTTAGGGGACAGGGGAAACACAGATACGCAGTATTTT. Its translation: CASSLGDRGNTDTQYF. The genes are TRBV7-9 and TRBJ2-3; 10 nucleotides agree with TRBD1. V was clipped by 1 base and J by 2 bases; unmatched bases: 3. The CDR3 runs to 16 residues. The V gene's germline CDR1 is SEHNR and CDR2 FQNEAQ (reference sequence).

In its sample, this clone was seen a few times. V gene TRBV24-1 combines with J gene TRBJ2-1; no definite D call. Trimming removed 5 bases from V and 3 bases from J, with 4 bases in between. Germline V gene lookup returns CDR1 KGHDR and CDR2 SFDVKD. The CDR3 loop spans 12 amino acids. The CDR3 is CATSVDYNEQFF. The CDR3 nucleotides are TGTGCCACCAGTGTAGACTACAATGAGCAGTTCTTC.

The genes are TRBV5-4 and TRBJ2-1; the match to TRBD2 covers 10 bases. Trimming removed 3 bases from V and 4 bases from J; junction bases left unmatched: 7. This CDR3 is built from 16 residues. Germline CDR1 is SGHNT and CDR2 is YYREEE (reference sequence). CDR3 sequence reads: CASSSGTSVEYNEQFF. The CDR3 coding sequence is TGTGCCAGCAGCTCCGGGACTAGCGTCGAGTACAATGAGCAGTTCTTC.

The chain employs TRBV27 and TRBJ2-7; TRBD1 might be the D (6 bases). Germline V gene lookup returns CDR1 MNHEY and CDR2 SMNVEV (reference sequence). With 5 bases removed from V and 0 bases from J, the gap between germline ends came to 8 bases. CDR3 length equals 13 residues. The CDR3 reads CASSAQGSYEQYF. The CDR3, as DNA: TGTGCCAGCAGTGCACAGGGCTCCTACGAGCAGTACTTC.

Only one count was recorded for this clone. The rearrangement joins TRBV9 to TRBJ2-3; TRBD1 is a possible D gene (5 bases). From germline, CDR1 is SGDLS and CDR2 YYNGEE. The CDR3 consists of 15 residues. With 0 bases removed from V and 2 bases from J, the gap between germline ends came to 10 bases. The CDR3 is CASSVGGRYTDTQYF. Here the CDR3 DNA reads TGTGCCAGCAGCGTAGGGGGCAGGTACACAGATACGCAGTATTTT.

The chain is built from TRBV14 and TRBJ2-7; the D gene is possibly TRBD2 (6 bases). V was pared by 8 bases and J by 1 base, with 15 bases between. Germline-derived CDR1 and CDR2 are SGHDN and FVKESK. The CDR3 is made up of 14 amino acids. The CDR3 sequence: CASPGGTDSYEQYF. Written as DNA, the CDR3 is TGTGCCAGCCCGGGCGGGACGGATTCCTACGAGCAGTACTTC.